This entry lists 20 T cell receptor beta chains sequenced from one sample in a study of T cell responses to AZD1222 COVID-19 vaccine. Using immunoSEQ multiplex PCR, the repertoire was profiled, and TCRdb retains in-frame clones only, with some absent. The sample yields about 140,000 clones, 90% to 95% seen once. The sequenced sample was peripheral blood, obtained 28 days after the second AZD1222 dose. The receptors come from an adult who received the AZD1222 COVID-19 vaccine.

This chain links TRBV4-1 with TRBJ1-3, with D maybe TRBD1 (6 bases). In germline, CDR1 is MGHRA, CDR2 YSYEKL. Trimming shortened V by 2 bases and J by 0 bases, and 8 bases separated the two germline ends. The CDR3 covers 15 residues. CDR3 bases: TGCGCCAGCAGCCAACCGACAGGCTCTGGAAACACCATATATTTT. Its translation is CASSQPTGSGNTIYF.

V gene TRBV18 combines with J gene TRBJ1-1; D is unclear. Trimming pared 6 bases from V and 0 bases from J, leaving 11 bases between. The CDR3 runs to 14 residues. CDR1 KGHSH and CDR2 LQKENI come from the germline V gene. The DNA of the CDR3 is TGTGCCAGCTCCCCCACGGGGATGAACACTGAAGCTTTCTTT. As protein: CASSPTGMNTEAFF. Based on the CDR3 plus reference TRBV18 and TRBJ1-1, the full variable domain is NAGVMQNPRHLVRRRGQEARLRCSPMKGHSHVYWYRQLPEEGLKFMVYLQKENIIDESGMPKERFSAEFPKEGPSILRIQQVVRGDSAAYFCASSPTGMNTEAFFGQGTRLTVV.

The V and J genes are TRBV27 and TRBJ1-2; no clear D gene. V was shortened by 1 base and J by 4 bases, with 7 bases between the two germline ends. Germline loops: CDR1 MNHEY, CDR2 SMNVEV (reference sequence). The CDR3 has 13 residues. The CDR3 sequence is CASSLWAGYGYTF. The CDR3 DNA sequence: TGTGCCAGCAGTTTATGGGCAGGCTATGGCTACACCTTC.

The chain has TRBV6-2 or TRBV6-3 and TRBJ1-5; D unresolved. V was clipped by 4 bases and J by 3 bases, with 10 bases between them. From germline, CDR1 is MNHEY and CDR2 SVGEGT. The CDR3 has 14 amino acids. The CDR3: CASSLRLANQPQHF. The CDR3 nucleotides are TGTGCCAGCAGTTTAAGGCTAGCCAATCAGCCCCAGCATTTT.

The rearrangement joins TRBV18 to TRBJ2-1; tentative D call: TRBD1 (6 bases). CDR3 length equals 15 residues. V lost 2 bases and J 4 bases, leaving 12 bases between the germline ends. Germline V CDR1 and CDR2: KGHSH, LQKENI. This chain's CDR3 is CASSPGGPSYNEQFF. The CDR3 DNA reads TGTGCCAGCTCACCAGGGGGCCCTAGTTACAATGAGCAGTTCTTC.

The gene calls are TRBV7-9 and TRBJ2-2; TRBD2 is a possible D gene (5 bases). Germline assignment: CDR1 SEHNR and CDR2 FQNEAQ (reference sequence). The V gene lost 5 bases and the J gene lost 0 bases, with 28 bases spanning the gap. The CDR3 has 21 residues. DNA of the CDR3: TGTGCCAGCAGCAAACATAGACTGGAGGAAGTCTTCATCCCGAACACCGGGGAGCTGTTTTTT. As protein: CASSKHRLEEVFIPNTGELFF.

The table lists this clone with a few counts. The rearrangement uses TRBV27 and TRBJ1-5, with D unclear. Trimming stripped 4 bases from V and 3 bases from J, with 13 bases between. Germline V gene sequence: CDR1 MNHEY, CDR2 SMNVEV (reference sequence). CDR3 length equals 15 residues. This chain's CDR3 is CASSSELRYNQPQHF. The CDR3 nucleotides read TGTGCCAGCAGTTCCGAGCTCCGTTACAATCAGCCCCAGCATTTT.

The V gene is TRBV13, the J gene TRBJ1-1; 8 bases line up with TRBD1. The CDR3 covers 15 residues. The ends lost 5 bases at V and 4 bases at J; junction bases unmatched: 9. Germline V gene data show CDR1 as PRHDT and CDR2 as FYEKMQ (reference sequence). CDR3 nucleotides: TGTGCCAGCAGCCCTTACCCCACAGGGGGCACTGAAGCTTTCTTT. Amino acids: CASSPYPTGGTEAFF.

V usage is TRBV11-2 and J usage is TRBJ1-2; D is perhaps TRBD1 (6 bases). Germline CDR1 is SGHAT and CDR2 is FQNNGV. V was trimmed by 2 bases and J by 8 bases, leaving 9 bases between them. CDR3 length: 12 residues. The CDR3 sequence is CASSLQGRGYTF. The DNA of the CDR3 is TGTGCCAGCAGCTTACAGGGGAGAGGCTACACCTTC.

This clone was observed a single time. The chain has TRBV19 and TRBJ2-6; a possible D gene is TRBD1 (6 bases). The CDR3 covers 17 residues. Per the germline V gene, CDR1 is LNHDA and CDR2 is SQIVND (reference sequence). V was pared by 3 bases and J by 2 bases, with 14 bases between. DNA for the CDR3: TGTGCCAGTAGTATCCACCAAGGGACAACTGGGGCCAACGTCCTGACTTTC. It specifies CASSIHQGTTGANVLTF.

V is TRBV11-2 and J is TRBJ1-2; D gene ambiguous. The CDR3 loop spans 14 amino acids. V lost 2 bases and J lost 2, with 9 bases in between. CDR1 is SGHAT and CDR2 is FQNNGV in the germline V gene. CDR3 bases: TGTGCCAGCAGCTTAATGGACGGAAACTATGGCTACACCTTC. This sequence encodes CASSLMDGNYGYTF. Drawing the rest from reference TRBV11-2 and TRBJ1-2, the complete variable domain is EAGVAQSPRYKIIEKRQSVAFWCNPISGHATLYWYQQILGQGPKLLIQFQNNGVVDDSQLPKDRFSAERLKGVDSTLKIQPAKLEDSAVYLCASSLMDGNYGYTFGSGTRLTVV.

The chain has TRBV14 and TRBJ1-4; perhaps TRBD1 as D (5 bases). The CDR3 length is 15 residues. V lost 0 bases and J 6 bases, leaving 11 bases between the germline ends. Germline CDR1 is SGHDN and CDR2 is FVKESK. CDR3 residues: CASSQDQGAYEKLFF. CDR3 in DNA: TGTGCCAGCAGCCAAGACCAAGGGGCCTATGAAAAACTGTTTTTT.

The chain recombines TRBV28 with TRBJ2-7; D is unclear. Between the trimmed V and J ends, which lost 2 bases and 1 base, there was a span of 6 bases. This CDR3 is built from 13 residues. Germline assignment: CDR1 MDHEN and CDR2 SYDVKM. The CDR3 sequence: CASSLQGSYEQYF. Written as DNA, the CDR3 is TGTGCCAGCAGTTTACAAGGTTCCTACGAGCAGTACTTC.

V gene TRBV30 combines with J gene TRBJ1-2; D gene ambiguous. Looked up from germline, CDR1 is GTSNPN and CDR2 is SVGIG (reference sequence). V dropped 3 bases and J dropped 4 bases, with 6 bases sitting between them. This CDR3 spans 11 amino acids. CDR3 nucleotide sequence: TGTGCCTGGAGCCACAGCTATGGCTACACCTTC. As protein: CAWSHSYGYTF.

The V gene is TRBV11-1, the J gene TRBJ2-7, with D perhaps matching TRBD2 (6 bases). Germline V gene data show CDR1 as SGHAT and CDR2 as FQDESV (reference sequence). V lost 5 bases to trimming and J lost 0 bases, with 14 bases between them. This CDR3 region has 15 residues. The CDR3 sequence is CASSHPGRLSYEQYF. Here the CDR3 DNA reads TGTGCCAGCAGCCATCCGGGGAGGCTCTCCTACGAGCAGTACTTC.

The gene calls are TRBV11-1 and TRBJ1-4; weak D call: TRBD1 (5 bases). Germline assignment: CDR1 SGHAT and CDR2 FQDESV (reference sequence). Trimming shortened V by 6 bases and J by 0 bases, and 14 bases separated the two germline ends. The CDR3 contains 16 residues. This chain's CDR3 is CASRLGRGPTNEKLFF. DNA for the CDR3: TGTGCCAGCAGACTCGGGAGGGGACCAACTAATGAAAAACTGTTTTTT. The full variable domain, rest sourced from reference TRBV11-1 and TRBJ1-4, is EAEVAQSPRYKITEKSQAVAFWCDPISGHATLYWYRQILGQGPELLVQFQDESVVDDSQLPKDRFSAERLKGVDSTLKIQPAELGDSAMYLCASRLGRGPTNEKLFFGSGTQLSVL.

This clone was recorded only once. The J gene is TRBJ1-2, the V gene TRBV13, with D perhaps matching TRBD1 (5 bases). The CDR3 is made up of 12 amino acids. Germline CDR1 and CDR2: PRHDT and FYEKMQ (reference sequence). Trimming took off 5 bases at V and 6 bases at J, with 10 bases between the two ends. CDR3 DNA sequence: TGTGCCAGCAGCGGGGGGAGAAATGGCTACACCTTC. Protein product: CASSGGRNGYTF.

This clone is a singleton in its sample. The chain links TRBV24-1 to TRBJ2-6, with D tentatively TRBD2 (6 bases). Germline V lookup: CDR1 KGHDR, CDR2 SFDVKD. V lost 10 bases to trimming and J lost 3 bases, with 15 bases between them. The CDR3 contains 15 residues. The CDR3 region is CATIQEGLGANVLTF. Written as DNA, the CDR3 is TGTGCCACGATCCAGGAGGGGCTTGGGGCCAACGTCCTGACTTTC.

CDR3 amino acids: CASSPVGVPGYGYTF. The CDR3, as DNA: TGTGCCAGCTCACCTGTAGGGGTACCGGGCTATGGCTACACCTTC. The chain is built from TRBV18 and TRBJ1-2, with D perhaps TRBD1 (5 bases). In germline, CDR1 is KGHSH, CDR2 LQKENI. Trimming shortened V by 3 bases and J by 4 bases, and 15 bases separated the two germline ends. The CDR3 covers 15 residues.

The sample holds one count of this clone. For the CDR3, the DNA is TGTGCCAGCAGCTTGGGGACGACAGGGGGCGTCTACGAGCAGTACTTC. Translated, it gives CASSLGTTGGVYEQYF. V usage is TRBV5-5 and J usage is TRBJ2-7; 10 bases agree with TRBD1. V lost 0 bases to trimming and J lost 3 bases; unmatched junction nucleotides: 6. This CDR3 is 16 amino acids long. Germline CDR1 reads SGHKS; CDR2 reads YYEKEE (reference sequence).